This T cell receptor (beta chain) emerged from a study of T-cell reconstitution after alpha-beta-depleted transplantation in children. The TCRbeta library incorporated unique molecular identifiers. TCRdb processed the PCR reads anew with MiXCR; each CDR3 protein has one entry. The table lists about 72,000 distinct CDR3 sequences, more than 5.5% of them singletons. CDR1 WNHNN and CDR2 SYGVQD come from the germline V gene (reference sequence). Losses at the gene ends were 6 bases for V and 7 bases for J; bases not matched to a gene: 4. The CDR3 has 12 amino acids. The chain is built from TRBV10-1 and TRBJ1-1; TRBD1 matches at 8 bases. The origin of this receptor is a human donor who donated a stem cell graft to a child with acute lymphoblastic leukemia. This specimen was PBMCs from the stem cell graft donor, taken from the stem cell graft. CDR3 sequence: CASSGTGGEAFF. The CDR3 DNA is TGCGCCAGCAGCGGGACAGGCGGTGAAGCTTTCTTT.